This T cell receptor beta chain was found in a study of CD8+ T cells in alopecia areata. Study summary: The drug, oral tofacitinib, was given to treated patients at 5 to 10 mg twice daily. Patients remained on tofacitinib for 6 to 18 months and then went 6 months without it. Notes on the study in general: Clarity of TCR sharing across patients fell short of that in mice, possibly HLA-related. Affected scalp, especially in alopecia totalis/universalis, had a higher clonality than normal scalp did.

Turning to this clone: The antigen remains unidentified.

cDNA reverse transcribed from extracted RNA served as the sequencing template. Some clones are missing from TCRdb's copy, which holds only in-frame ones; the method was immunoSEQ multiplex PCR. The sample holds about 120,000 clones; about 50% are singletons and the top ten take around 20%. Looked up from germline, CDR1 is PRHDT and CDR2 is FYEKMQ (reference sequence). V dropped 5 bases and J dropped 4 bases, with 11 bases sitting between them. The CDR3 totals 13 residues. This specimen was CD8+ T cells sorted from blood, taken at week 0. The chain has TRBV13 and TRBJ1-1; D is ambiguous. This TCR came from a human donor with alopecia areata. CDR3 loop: CASSPSLATEAFF. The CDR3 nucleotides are TGTGCCAGCAGCCCTTCCTTAGCCACTGAAGCTTTCTTT.